A single sample is the source of the 2 T cell receptor beta chains below, sequenced in a study of shared clonotypes between healthy human individuals. Positive CCR7 selection of CD45RO-negative cells yielded the naive CD8 cells, and terminally differentiated effector memory CD45RA+ cells were excluded. TCRdb keeps only in-frame clones here, not all; method: immunoSEQ multiplex PCR. Of millions of clones detected, roughly 91% appear once; the ten largest clones hold about 1.5%. The material sequenced was naive CD8+ T cells from PBMCs. The source is a man aged 18-30 years in good health. Some clones in this sample may be carry-over from other donors' samples.

The chain couples TRBV27 to TRBJ1-1; possible D gene TRBD1, 6 bases. Germline V CDR1 and CDR2: MNHEY, SMNVEV (reference sequence). The length of the CDR3 is 13 residues. V dropped 6 bases and J dropped 2 bases, with 10 bases sitting between them. CDR3 in DNA: TGTGCCAGCAGGGAACAGGGAAACACTGAAGCTTTCTTT. It yields the protein CASREQGNTEAFF.

The chain has TRBV28 and TRBJ2-2; 8 nucleotides match TRBD2. V dropped 3 bases and J dropped 2; count of bases not matched to a gene: 17. The V gene's germline CDR1 is MDHEN and CDR2 SYDVKM. The CDR3 runs 20 residues. CDR3 region: CASSFPQWWAGGQNTGELFF. As DNA, the CDR3 is TGTGCCAGCAGTTTCCCCCAATGGTGGGCGGGAGGACAAAACACCGGGGAGCTGTTTTTT.